The 7 T cell receptor beta chains below all came from one sample that was sequenced in a study of shared clonotypes between healthy human individuals. Measured with immunoSEQ multiplex PCR; TCRdb has only the in-frame clones, and not every one. The sample records 2 million to 2.5 million clones, approximately 93% being singletons. Specimen: naive CD4+ T cells from PBMCs. This sample's subset: CD45RA+ positively selected. These TCRs come from a man aged 18 to 30 in good health. Some clones in this sample may be carry-over from other donors' samples.

The DNA for the CDR3 is TGTGCCAGTAGGGTCCGGGGCGCCGGGGAGCTGTTTTTT. It translates to CASRVRGAGELFF. V gene TRBV19 combines with J gene TRBJ2-2; D possibly matches TRBD1 or TRBD2 (5 bases each). V gave up 6 bases and J gave up 6 bases, with 11 bases separating them. The germline V gene has CDR1 LNHDA and CDR2 SQIVND (reference sequence). The CDR3 contains 13 residues.

CDR3: CASRETGRSYGYTF. CDR3 bases: TGTGCCAGTAGGGAAACGGGGAGAAGCTATGGCTACACCTTC. The V call is TRBV19, the J call TRBJ1-2; unclear D gene. The CDR3 spans 14 residues. Trimming stripped 6 bases from V and 4 bases from J, with 15 bases between. Germline CDR1 LNHDA, CDR2 SQIVND (reference sequence).

V usage is TRBV19 and J usage is TRBJ2-5; no clear D gene. The V gene lost 2 bases and the J gene lost 2 bases, with 9 bases spanning the gap. CDR1 is LNHDA and CDR2 is SQIVND in the germline V gene (reference sequence). The CDR3 has 14 amino acids. The CDR3 sequence is CASSITPPQETQYF. In DNA form, the CDR3 reads TGTGCCAGTAGTATAACCCCTCCTCAAGAGACCCAGTACTTC.

The count of this clone is one. The J gene is TRBJ2-3, the V gene TRBV27; no definite D call. The germline gives CDR1 MNHEY, CDR2 SMNVEV (reference sequence). The CDR3 extends over 17 amino acids. V gave up 1 base and J gave up 2 bases, with 16 bases separating them. This CDR3 reads CASSLWQERQITDTQYF. The CDR3 nucleotides are TGTGCCAGCAGTTTATGGCAGGAACGTCAGATCACAGATACGCAGTATTTT.

This sequence joins TRBV19 and TRBJ1-6; D is perhaps TRBD1 (6 bases). In germline, CDR1 is LNHDA, CDR2 SQIVND (reference sequence). V lost 5 bases to trimming and J lost 15 bases, with 23 bases between them. The CDR3 length is 15 residues. Here the CDR3 reads CASSGEQGWLGVLHF. The CDR3, as DNA: TGTGCCAGTAGTGGAGAACAGGGCTGGCTTGGGGTCCTCCACTTT.

This chain connects TRBV5-4 to TRBJ2-7; a weak D match, TRBD2 (6 bases). V was clipped by 5 bases and J by 1 base, with 16 bases between them. Germline CDR1 reads SGHNT; CDR2 reads YYREEE (reference sequence). The CDR3 consists of 15 residues. The CDR3 is CASSSRGTASYEQYF. CDR3 sequence (DNA): TGTGCCAGCAGTTCCCGCGGGACCGCATCCTACGAGCAGTACTTC.

This clone was seen a single time. The chain joins TRBV7-2 to TRBJ2-1; a weak D match, TRBD1 (6 bases). The CDR3 runs 14 residues. CDR1 and CDR2 (germline): SGHTA, FQGNSA. V was shortened by 4 bases and J by 6 bases, with 13 bases between the two germline ends. CDR3 bases: TGTGCCAGCAGCTCCACAAGGGACACCAATGAGCAGTTCTTC. Translated, it gives CASSSTRDTNEQFF.